This TCR beta chain was profiled in a study of early T cells in non-severe SARS-CoV-2 infection (dated by TCRdb to the early 2020s). As for the study more broadly: Bulk RNA from unsorted whole blood was used for TCR sequencing, so alpha and beta chains could not be paired.

The library relied on 5' RACE. Sequencing instrument: NextSeq 500. Unique molecular identifiers were attached to individual cDNA molecules in the TCR library protocol so that sequencing error and PCR bias could be corrected. Both TCR alpha and beta chains were sequenced, and tight co-correlation was observed between alpha and beta sequence abundances in each sample. In the source study's methods: Decombinator V4 was used to annotate TCR sequences for V gene, J gene and CDR3. Expanded TCRs were defined as changing significantly between any two time points under a Poisson model with p below 0.0001. TCR abundances were normalised to the total number of TCRs sequenced per sample and were expressed as counts per million. TRAV1-2 paired with TRAJ12, TRAJ20 or TRAJ33 defined MAIT TCRs, while TRAV10 paired with TRAJ18 defined iNKT TCRs. A search of VDJdb, accessed on 1 November 2021, was run for TCRs annotated to CMV, EBV and SARS-CoV-2, with TCRs annotated for multiple antigens excluded. TCRdb reprocessing: public reads trimmed at Q25 with fastp, clones called with MiXCR, in-frame beta chains kept. When rows share a CDR3 protein, they turn into one entry using the most common DNA and genes. These V and J calls are TCRdb output, not the study's own analysis. The sample table shows roughly 42,000 distinct CDR3 sequences, and 9% to 15% are seen once. The leading ten clones occupy approximately 15% of the sample.

Including the terminal cysteine and phenylalanine, the CDR3 comprises 15 residues. The DNA shown is the 45-base CDR3, in frame from base 1. V was cut back by 0 bases and J by 9 bases, leaving a gap of 18 bases between them. The germline V gene (reference sequence) yields GTSNPN for CDR1 and SVGIG for CDR2. This clonotype was counted many times. The antigen this receptor binds is unknown. One base away there is no much larger clone; base qualities are not given. What the authors observed across the whole study: VDJdb matching was skewed toward anti-spike CD8 responses and likely underestimated virus-specific expansions by missing private and CD4 specificities.

Set within a cohort of healthcare workers in London, UK, this nested case-control study involved weekly PCR testing of nasopharyngeal swabs along with blood sampling. Healthcare workers were recruited between 23 and 31 March 2020, during the week of the UK lockdown, and were followed weekly for up to roughly 15 weeks. The specimen was whole blood. The origin of this receptor is an adult who was a healthcare worker with PCR-confirmed SARS-CoV-2 infection or an uninfected control (not recorded which). The chain was built from TRBV30 and TRBJ2-4, with TRBD1 tentatively as D gene (6 bases match). The CDR3 protein sequence reads: CAWSVSSTGGTIQYF. The nucleotide sequence is TGTGCCTGGAGTGTAAGCTCGACAGGAGGTACCATTCAGTACTTC.